What follows describes a single TCR beta chain. The data derive from a study of blood T cell repertoires in COVID-19. Whole-study context: The United States, Italy and Spain were the sources of the acute and convalescent COVID-19 samples.

Clones were sequenced by immunoSEQ multiplex PCR, and TCRdb holds only the in-frame ones, with some missing. The sample holds over 300,000 clones, nearly 90% seen once. There are 15 residues in the CDR3. The V segment lost 6 bases and the J segment 3 bases; nucleotides outside the gene matches: 10. Per germline, CDR1 MDHEN and CDR2 SYDVKM. The source of this sequence is a young man with active or convalescent COVID-19. The chain employs TRBV28 and TRBJ2-7; 8 nucleotides match TRBD1. The sequenced material came from peripheral blood. As DNA, the CDR3 is TGTGCCAGCAGCGGACAGGGCAGAGCAAGCTACGAGCAGTACTTC. Amino acid sequence: CASSGQGRASYEQYF.